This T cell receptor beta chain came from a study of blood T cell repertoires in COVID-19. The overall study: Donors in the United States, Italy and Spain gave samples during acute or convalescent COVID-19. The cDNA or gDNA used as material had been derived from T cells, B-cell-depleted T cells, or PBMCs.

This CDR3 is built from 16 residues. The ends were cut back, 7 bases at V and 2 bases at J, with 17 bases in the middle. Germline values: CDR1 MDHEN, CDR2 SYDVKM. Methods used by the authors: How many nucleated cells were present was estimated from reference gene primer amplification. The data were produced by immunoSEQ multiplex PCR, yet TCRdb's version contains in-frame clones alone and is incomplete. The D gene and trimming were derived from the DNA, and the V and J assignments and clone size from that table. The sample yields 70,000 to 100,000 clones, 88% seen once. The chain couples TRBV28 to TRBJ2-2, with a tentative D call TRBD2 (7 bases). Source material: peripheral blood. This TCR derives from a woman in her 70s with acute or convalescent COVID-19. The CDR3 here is CASTRGALTNTGELFF. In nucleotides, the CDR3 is TGTGCCAGCACCCGGGGGGCCCTCACTAACACCGGGGAGCTGTTTTTT. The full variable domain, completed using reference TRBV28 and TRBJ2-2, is DVKVTQSSRYLVKRTGEKVFLECVQDMDHENMFWYRQDPGLGLRLIYFSYDVKMKEKGDIPEGYSVSREKKERFSLILESASTNQTSMYLCASTRGALTNTGELFFGEGSRLTVL.